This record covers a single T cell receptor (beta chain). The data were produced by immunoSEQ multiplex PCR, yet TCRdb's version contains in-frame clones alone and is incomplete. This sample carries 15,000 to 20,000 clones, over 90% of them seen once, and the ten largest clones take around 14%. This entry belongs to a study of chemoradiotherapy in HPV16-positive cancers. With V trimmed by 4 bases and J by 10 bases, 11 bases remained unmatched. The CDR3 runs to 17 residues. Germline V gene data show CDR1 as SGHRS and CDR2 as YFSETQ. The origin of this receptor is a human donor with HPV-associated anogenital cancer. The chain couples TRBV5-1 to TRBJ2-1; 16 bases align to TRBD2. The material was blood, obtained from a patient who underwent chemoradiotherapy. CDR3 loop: CASSLGLAGGSSEEQFF. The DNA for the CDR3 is TGCGCCAGCAGCCTGGGACTAGCGGGGGGGAGTTCAGAAGAGCAGTTCTTC.